This T cell receptor (beta chain) was found in a study of blood T cell repertoires in COVID-19. Background on the study: The United States, Italy and Spain were the sources of the acute and convalescent COVID-19 samples.

Per germline, CDR1 SGHTA and CDR2 FQGNSA. With 1 base removed from V and 3 bases from J, the gap between germline ends came to 13 bases. The CDR3 sequence is 15 residues long. Assay: immunoSEQ multiplex PCR; the TCRdb copy retains only in-frame clones and omits some. The sample holds about 75,000 clones, approximately 88% seen once. The V and J genes are TRBV7-2 and TRBJ2-7, with D possibly TRBD1 on 6 matching bases. Sequencing was performed on peripheral blood. This sequence was found in a woman aged 45-65 years with acute or convalescent COVID-19. The DNA of the CDR3 is TGTGCCAGCAGCTTAGAAGGGGGACGTGGCTACGAGCAGTACTTC. Translated: CASSLEGGRGYEQYF.